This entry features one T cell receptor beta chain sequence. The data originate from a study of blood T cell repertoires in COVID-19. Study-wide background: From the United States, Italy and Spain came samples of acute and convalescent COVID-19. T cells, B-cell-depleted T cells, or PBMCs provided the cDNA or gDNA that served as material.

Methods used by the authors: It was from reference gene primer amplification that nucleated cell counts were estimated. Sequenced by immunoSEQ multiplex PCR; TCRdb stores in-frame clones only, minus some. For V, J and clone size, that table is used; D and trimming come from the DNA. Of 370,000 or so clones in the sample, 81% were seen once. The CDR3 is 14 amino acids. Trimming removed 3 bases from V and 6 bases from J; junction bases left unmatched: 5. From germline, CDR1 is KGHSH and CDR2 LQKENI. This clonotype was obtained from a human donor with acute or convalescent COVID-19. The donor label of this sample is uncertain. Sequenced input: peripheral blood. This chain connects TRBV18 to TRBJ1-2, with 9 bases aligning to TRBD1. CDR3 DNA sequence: TGTGCCAGCTCACCGGCCGGGACAGGGAATGGCTACACCTTC. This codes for CASSPAGTGNGYTF.